The entry below gives a single T cell receptor (beta chain) sequence along with its context. CDR3 length: 16 residues. Per germline, CDR1 KGHSH and CDR2 LQKENI. Trimming took 3 bases from V and 0 from J, leaving 11 bases between them. These data originate in a study of CD8 T cells in Susac syndrome. RNA amounts of roughly 0.5 to 1 ug underwent reverse transcription with random hexamers. The amplification used immunoSEQ multiplex PCR on TCR beta CDR3; it spanned 54 Vbeta and 13 Jbeta. In TCRdb, the immunoSEQ multiplex PCR reads were re-called with MiXCR into one record per CDR3 protein. The sample shows about 200,000 distinct CDR3 sequences, around 90% of them seen only once. Sequencing of TCR beta was performed on blood CD8+ T cells and on blood CD4+ T cells.

The sample taken for sequencing was CD4+ T cells from PBMCs. The TCR was taken from a human donor with Susac syndrome. The rearrangement uses TRBV18 and TRBJ2-2; D gene uncertain. The CDR3 sequence: CASSPAVITNTGELFF. The DNA of the CDR3 is TGTGCCAGCTCACCCGCAGTGATAACGAACACCGGGGAGCTGTTTTTT.